The T cell receptor (beta chain) described here comes from a study of CD8 T cells in Susac syndrome. With 1 base clipped from V and 8 bases from J, the junction kept 10 bases outside the gene matches. The CDR3 sequence is 16 residues long. Germline CDR1 is MNHNS and CDR2 is SASEGT. From blood CD8+ and CD4+ T cells, TCR beta sequences were generated. When the RNA was reverse transcribed, random hexamers were used with an input of about 0.5 to 1 ug. By means of immunoSEQ multiplex PCR, TCR beta CDR3 spanning 54 Vbeta and 13 Jbeta underwent amplification. One entry per CDR3 protein, called by TCRdb with MiXCR from the immunoSEQ multiplex PCR reads. The data show around 200,000 distinct CDR3 sequences, roughly 92% seen once.

Sequencing input: CD8+ T cells from PBMCs. The TCR sequence derives from a human donor with multiple sclerosis. This chain uses TRBV6-1 with TRBJ2-1, with 8 bases matching TRBD1. The CDR3 is CASSEVYRGLEDEQFF. CDR3 bases: TGTGCCAGCAGTGAAGTGTACAGGGGGTTAGAGGATGAGCAGTTCTTC.